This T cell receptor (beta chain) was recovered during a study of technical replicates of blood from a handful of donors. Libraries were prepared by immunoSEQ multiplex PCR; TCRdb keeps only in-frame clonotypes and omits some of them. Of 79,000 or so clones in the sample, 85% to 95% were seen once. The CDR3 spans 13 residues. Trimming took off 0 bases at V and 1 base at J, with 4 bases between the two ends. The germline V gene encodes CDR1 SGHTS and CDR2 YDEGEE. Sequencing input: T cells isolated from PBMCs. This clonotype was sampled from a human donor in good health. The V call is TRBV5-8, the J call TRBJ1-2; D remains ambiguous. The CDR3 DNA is TGTGCCAGCAGCTTGGCCCATAACTATGGCTACACCTTC. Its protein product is CASSLAHNYGYTF.